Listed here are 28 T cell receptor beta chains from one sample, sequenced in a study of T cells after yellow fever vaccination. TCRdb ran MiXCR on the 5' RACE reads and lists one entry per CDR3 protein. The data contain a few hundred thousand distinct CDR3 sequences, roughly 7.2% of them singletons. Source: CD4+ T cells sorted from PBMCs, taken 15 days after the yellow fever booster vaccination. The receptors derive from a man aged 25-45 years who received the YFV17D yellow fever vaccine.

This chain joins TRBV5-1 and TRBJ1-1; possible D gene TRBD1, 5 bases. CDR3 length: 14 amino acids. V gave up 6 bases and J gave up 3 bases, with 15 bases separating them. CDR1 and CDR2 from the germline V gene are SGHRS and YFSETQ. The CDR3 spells CASILDTGDTEAFF. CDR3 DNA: TGCGCCAGCATCCTGGACACGGGGGACACTGAAGCTTTCTTT.

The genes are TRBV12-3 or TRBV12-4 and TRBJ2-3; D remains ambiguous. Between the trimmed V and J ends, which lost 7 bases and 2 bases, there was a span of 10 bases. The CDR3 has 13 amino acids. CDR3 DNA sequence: TGTGCCAGCAATCGTGGATCCACAGATACGCAGTATTTT. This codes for CASNRGSTDTQYF.

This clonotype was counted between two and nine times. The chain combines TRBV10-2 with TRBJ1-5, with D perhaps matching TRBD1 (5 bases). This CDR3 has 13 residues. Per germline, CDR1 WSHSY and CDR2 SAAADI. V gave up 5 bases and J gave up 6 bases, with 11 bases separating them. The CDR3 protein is CASSTQGSQPQHF. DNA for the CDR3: TGCGCCAGCAGTACCCAGGGAAGTCAGCCCCAGCATTTT.

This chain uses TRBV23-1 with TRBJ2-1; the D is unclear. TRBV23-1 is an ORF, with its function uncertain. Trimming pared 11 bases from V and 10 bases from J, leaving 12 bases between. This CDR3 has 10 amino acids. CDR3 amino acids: CALADGEQFF. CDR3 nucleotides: TGCGCCCTTGCGGACGGGGAGCAGTTCTTC.

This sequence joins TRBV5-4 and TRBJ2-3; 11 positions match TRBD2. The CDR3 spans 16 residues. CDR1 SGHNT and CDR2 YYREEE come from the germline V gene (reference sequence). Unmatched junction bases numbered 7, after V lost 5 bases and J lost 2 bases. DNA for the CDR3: TGTGCCAGCAGTTCCGGGACTAGCGGAGTCACAGATACGCAGTATTTT. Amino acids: CASSSGTSGVTDTQYF.

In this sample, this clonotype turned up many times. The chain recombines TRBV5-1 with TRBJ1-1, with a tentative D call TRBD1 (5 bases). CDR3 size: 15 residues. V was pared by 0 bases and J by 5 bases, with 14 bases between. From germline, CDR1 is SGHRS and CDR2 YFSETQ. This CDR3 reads CASSLGGEVGTEAFF. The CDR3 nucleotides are TGCGCCAGCAGCTTGGGAGGGGAAGTAGGAACTGAAGCTTTCTTT.

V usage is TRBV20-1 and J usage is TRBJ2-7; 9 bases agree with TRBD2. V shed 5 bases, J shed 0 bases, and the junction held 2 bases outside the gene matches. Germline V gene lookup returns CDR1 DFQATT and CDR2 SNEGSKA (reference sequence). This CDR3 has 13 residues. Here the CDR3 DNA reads TGCAGTGCTCTAGCGGGGAGCTCCTACGAGCAGTACTTC. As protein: CSALAGSSYEQYF.

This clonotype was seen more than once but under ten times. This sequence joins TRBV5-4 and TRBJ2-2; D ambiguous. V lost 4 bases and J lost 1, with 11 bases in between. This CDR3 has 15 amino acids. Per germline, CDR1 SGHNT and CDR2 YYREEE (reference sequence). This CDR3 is CASSDRAGNTGELFF. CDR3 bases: TGTGCCAGCAGCGACCGGGCAGGGAACACCGGGGAGCTGTTTTTT.

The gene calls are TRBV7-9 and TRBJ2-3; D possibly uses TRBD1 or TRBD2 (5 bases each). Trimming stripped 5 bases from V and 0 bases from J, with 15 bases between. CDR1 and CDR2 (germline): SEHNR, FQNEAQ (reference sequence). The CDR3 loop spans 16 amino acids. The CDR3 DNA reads TGTGCCAGCAGCAACTGGGGGTCAGCGAGCACAGATACGCAGTATTTT. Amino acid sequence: CASSNWGSASTDTQYF.

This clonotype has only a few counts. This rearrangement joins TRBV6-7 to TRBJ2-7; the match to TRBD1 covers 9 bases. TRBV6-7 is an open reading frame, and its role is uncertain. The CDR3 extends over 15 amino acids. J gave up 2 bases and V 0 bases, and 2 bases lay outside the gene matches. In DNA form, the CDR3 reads TGTGCCAGCAGTTACTCGGGACAGGGCCCCTACGAGCAGTACTTC. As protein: CASSYSGQGPYEQYF.

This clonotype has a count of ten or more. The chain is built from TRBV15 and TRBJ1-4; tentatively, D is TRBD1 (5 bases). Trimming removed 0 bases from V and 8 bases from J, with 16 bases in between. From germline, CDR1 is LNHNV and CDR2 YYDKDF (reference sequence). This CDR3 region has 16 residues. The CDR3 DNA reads TGTGCCACCAGCAGAGATCGAGGCAGGGAGGGAGAAAAACTGTTTTTT. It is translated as CATSRDRGREGEKLFF.

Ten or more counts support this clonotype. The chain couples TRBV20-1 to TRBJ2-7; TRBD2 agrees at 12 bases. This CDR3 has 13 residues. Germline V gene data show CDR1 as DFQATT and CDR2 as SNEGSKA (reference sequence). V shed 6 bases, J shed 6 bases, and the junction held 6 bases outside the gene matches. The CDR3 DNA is TGCAGTGCCAAGACTAGCGGGAGAGGCGAGCAGTACTTC. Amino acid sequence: CSAKTSGRGEQYF.

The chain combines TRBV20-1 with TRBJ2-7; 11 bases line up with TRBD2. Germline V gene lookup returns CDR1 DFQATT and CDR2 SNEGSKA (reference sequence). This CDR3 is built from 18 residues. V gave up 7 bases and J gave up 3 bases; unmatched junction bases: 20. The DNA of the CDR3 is TGCAGTGTTACCTCCGGCGGGCCCCCAGGGACTAGCGGCTACGAGCAGTACTTC. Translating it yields CSVTSGGPPGTSGYEQYF.

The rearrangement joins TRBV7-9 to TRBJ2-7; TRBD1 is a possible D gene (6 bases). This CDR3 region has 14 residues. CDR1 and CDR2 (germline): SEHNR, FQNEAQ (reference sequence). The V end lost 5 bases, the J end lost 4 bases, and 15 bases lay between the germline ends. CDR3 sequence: CASSAWTATYEQYF. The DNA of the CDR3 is TGTGCCAGCAGCGCCTGGACAGCGACATACGAGCAGTACTTC. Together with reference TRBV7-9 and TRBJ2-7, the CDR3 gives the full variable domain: DTGVSQNPRHKITKRGQNVTFRCDPISEHNRLYWYRQTLGQGPEFLTYFQNEAQLEKSRLLSDRFSAERPKGSFSTLEIQRTEQGDSAMYLCASSAWTATYEQYFGPGTRLTVT.

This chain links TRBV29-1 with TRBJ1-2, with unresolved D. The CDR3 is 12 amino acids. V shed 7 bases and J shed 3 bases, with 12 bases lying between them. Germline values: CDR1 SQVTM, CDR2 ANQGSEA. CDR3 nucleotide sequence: TGCAGCGGAGCCGACGGCTACTATGGCTACACCTTC. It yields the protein CSGADGYYGYTF.

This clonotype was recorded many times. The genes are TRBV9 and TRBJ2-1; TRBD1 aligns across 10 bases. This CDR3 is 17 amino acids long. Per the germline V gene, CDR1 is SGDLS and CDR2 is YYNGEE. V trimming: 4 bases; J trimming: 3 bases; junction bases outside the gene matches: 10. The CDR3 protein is CASSTHSGTGDYNEQFF. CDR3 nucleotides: TGTGCCAGCAGCACACACTCCGGGACAGGGGACTACAATGAGCAGTTCTTC. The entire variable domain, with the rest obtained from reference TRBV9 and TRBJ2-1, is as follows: DSGVTQTPKHLITATGQRVTLRCSPRSGDLSVYWYQQSLDQGLQFLIQYYNGEERAKGNILERFSAQQFPDLHSELNLSSLELGDSALYFCASSTHSGTGDYNEQFFGPGTRLTVL.

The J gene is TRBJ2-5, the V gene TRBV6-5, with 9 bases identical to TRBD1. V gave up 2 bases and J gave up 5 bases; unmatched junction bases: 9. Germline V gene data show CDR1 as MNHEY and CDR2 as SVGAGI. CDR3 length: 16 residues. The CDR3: CASSYPATGGGETQYF. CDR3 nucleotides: TGTGCCAGCAGTTACCCCGCCACAGGGGGCGGCGAGACCCAGTACTTC.

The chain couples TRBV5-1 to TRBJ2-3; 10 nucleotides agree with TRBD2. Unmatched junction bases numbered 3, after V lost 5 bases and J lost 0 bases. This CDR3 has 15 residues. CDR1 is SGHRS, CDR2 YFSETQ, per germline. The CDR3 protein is CASRTSGPSTDTQYF. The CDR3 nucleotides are TGCGCCAGCAGGACTAGCGGGCCTAGCACAGATACGCAGTATTTT.

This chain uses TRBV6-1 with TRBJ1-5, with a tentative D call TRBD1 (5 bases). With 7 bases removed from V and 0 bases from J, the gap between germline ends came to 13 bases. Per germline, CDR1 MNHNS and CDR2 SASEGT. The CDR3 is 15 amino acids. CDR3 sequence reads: CASKRGGVSNQPQHF. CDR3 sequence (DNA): TGTGCCAGCAAACGGGGGGGGGTTAGCAATCAGCCCCAGCATTTT.

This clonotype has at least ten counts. CDR3 sequence: CASSLSAASGRPTGEQYF. The CDR3, as DNA: TGCGCCAGCAGCTTGTCGGCTGCTAGCGGGAGACCTACGGGCGAGCAGTACTTC. The chain is built from TRBV5-1 and TRBJ2-7; 10 bases align to TRBD2. J lost 6 bases, V lost 1 base, and 16 bases had no gene match. CDR1 is SGHRS, CDR2 YFSETQ, per germline. CDR3 size: 18 residues.

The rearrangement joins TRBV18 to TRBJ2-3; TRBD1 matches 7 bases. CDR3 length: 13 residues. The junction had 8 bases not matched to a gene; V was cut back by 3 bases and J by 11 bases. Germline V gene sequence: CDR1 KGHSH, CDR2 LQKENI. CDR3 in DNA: TGTGCCAGCTCACCTGACAGGGCGAGACGGCAGTATTTT. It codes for CASSPDRARRQYF.

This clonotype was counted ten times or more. The CDR3 sequence is CASTLAGAEKLFF. The CDR3 DNA sequence: TGTGCCAGCACCCTCGCGGGGGCTGAAAAACTGTTTTTT. The rearrangement uses TRBV6-5 and TRBJ1-4; TRBD1 is a possible D gene (6 bases). This CDR3 contains 13 residues. Trimming shortened V by 7 bases and J by 7 bases, and 13 bases separated the two germline ends. Germline V gene data show CDR1 as MNHEY and CDR2 as SVGAGI.

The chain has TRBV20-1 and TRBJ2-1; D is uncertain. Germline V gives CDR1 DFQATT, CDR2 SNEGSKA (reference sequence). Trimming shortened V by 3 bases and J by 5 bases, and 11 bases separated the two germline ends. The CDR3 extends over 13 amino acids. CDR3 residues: CSARMRTHNEQFF. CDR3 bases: TGCAGTGCTAGGATGCGGACCCACAATGAGCAGTTCTTC.

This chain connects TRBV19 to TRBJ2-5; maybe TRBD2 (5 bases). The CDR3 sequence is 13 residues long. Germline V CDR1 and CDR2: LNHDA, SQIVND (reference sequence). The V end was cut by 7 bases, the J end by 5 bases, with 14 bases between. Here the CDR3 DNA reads TGTGCCAGTACCCCGTCATCGGGGGAGACCCAGTACTTC. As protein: CASTPSSGETQYF.

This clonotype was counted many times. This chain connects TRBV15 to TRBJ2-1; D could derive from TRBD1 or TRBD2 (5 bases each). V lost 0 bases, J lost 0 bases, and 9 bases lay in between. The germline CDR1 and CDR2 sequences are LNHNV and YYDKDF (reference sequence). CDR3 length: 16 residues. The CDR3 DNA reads TGTGCCACCAGCAGAGATGTTGGGGGCTCCTACAATGAGCAGTTCTTC. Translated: CATSRDVGGSYNEQFF.

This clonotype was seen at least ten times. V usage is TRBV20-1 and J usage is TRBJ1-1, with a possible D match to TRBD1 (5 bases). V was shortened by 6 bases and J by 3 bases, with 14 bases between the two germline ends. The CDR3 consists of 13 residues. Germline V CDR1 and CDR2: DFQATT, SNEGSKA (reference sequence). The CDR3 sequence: CSAPGLGDTEAFF. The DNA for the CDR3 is TGCAGTGCCCCGGGACTAGGGGACACTGAAGCTTTCTTT.

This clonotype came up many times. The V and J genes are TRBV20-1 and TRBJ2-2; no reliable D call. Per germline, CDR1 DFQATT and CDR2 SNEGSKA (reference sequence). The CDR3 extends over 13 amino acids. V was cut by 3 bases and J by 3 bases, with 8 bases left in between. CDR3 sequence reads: CSARVAYTGELFF. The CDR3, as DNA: TGCAGTGCTAGGGTGGCGTACACCGGGGAGCTGTTTTTT.

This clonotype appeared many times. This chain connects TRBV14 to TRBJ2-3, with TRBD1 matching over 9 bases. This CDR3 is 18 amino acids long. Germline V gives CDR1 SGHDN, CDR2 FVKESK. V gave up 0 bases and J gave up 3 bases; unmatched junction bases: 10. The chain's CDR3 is CASSQEPRDREGTDTQYF. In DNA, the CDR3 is TGTGCCAGCAGCCAAGAACCCCGGGACAGGGAGGGAACAGATACGCAGTATTTT.